The rows below give T cell receptor beta chains drawn from one sample of a study of T cell repertoires in cytomegalovirus infection. No cognate antigen is known for these TCRs. TCRdb reprocessed the reads via MiXCR and lists one record per CDR3 protein. The repertoire consists of about 770,000 distinct CDR3 sequences, with roughly 29% occurring once and the leading ten covering 13%. The sequencing here drew on cultured CD8+ T cells from PBMCs, taken from culture after CMV antigen stimulation. These receptors originate from a human donor in good health (CMV status not recorded). Some clones in this sample may be carry-over from other donors' samples. Each CDR3 is given with its conserved first and last residue. A D gene is named only where the DNA matches it firmly. Clone size appears in some rows only: once, few, many, or a class for an expanded clone.

d_gene	v_gene	j_gene	abundance	CDR3aa	CDR3nt
.	TRBV7-8	TRBJ2-2	.	CASNFENTGELFF	TGTGCCAGCAACTTTGAGAACACCGGGGAGCTGTTTTTT
.	TRBV25-1	TRBJ2-5	.	CASSEFGVQETQYF	TGTGCCAGCAGTGAATTTGGGGTCCAAGAGACCCAGTACTTC
TRBD1	TRBV7-1	TRBJ1-1	.	CASSSDSTGGEEAFF	TGTGCCAGCAGCTCTGATTCAACAGGGGGCGAGGAAGCTTTCTTT
TRBD1	TRBV6-2/TRBV6-3	TRBJ1-5	many	CASSPDRRDQPQHF	TGTGCCAGCAGCCCGGACAGGCGGGATCAGCCCCAGCATTTT
TRBD2	TRBV11-2	TRBJ2-1	.	CASSSGGNYNEQFF	TGTGCCAGCAGCTCGGGGGGGAATTACAATGAGCAGTTCTTC
.	TRBV11-3	TRBJ2-1	few	CASSVDPSSEQFF	TGTGCCAGCAGCGTCGACCCAAGTAGTGAGCAGTTCTTC
.	TRBV6-4	TRBJ1-1	.	CASSTGWGNTEAFF	TGTGCCAGCAGTACGGGGTGGGGGAACACTGAAGCTTTCTTT
.	TRBV7-9	TRBJ1-2	few	CASDNAGAPGYTF	TGTGCCAGCGATAACGCGGGGGCCCCTGGCTACACCTTC
TRBD1	TRBV7-9	TRBJ1-2	many	CASSSTGGSGYTF	TGTGCCAGCAGCTCAACAGGGGGAAGCGGCTACACCTTC
TRBD2	TRBV15	TRBJ2-1	.	CATRTLWTSGGNEQFF	TGTGCCACCAGGACTTTATGGACTAGCGGGGGCAATGAGCAGTTCTTC
TRBD1	TRBV7-9	TRBJ1-1	few	CASSPGTATIEAFF	TGTGCCAGCAGCCCCGGGACAGCTACTATTGAAGCTTTCTTT
.	TRBV19	TRBJ2-2	.	CASSWSARTGELFF	TGTGCCAGTAGCTGGTCGGCACGAACCGGGGAGCTGTTTTTT
.	TRBV6-1	TRBJ2-1	.	CASTLGSNAYNEQFF	TGTGCCAGCACCTTGGGGTCTAACGCCTACAATGAGCAGTTCTTC
.	TRBV12-3/TRBV12-4	TRBJ2-1	many	CASSPNRGGTYNEQFF	TGTGCCAGCAGTCCTAATCGCGGGGGCACCTACAATGAGCAGTTCTTC